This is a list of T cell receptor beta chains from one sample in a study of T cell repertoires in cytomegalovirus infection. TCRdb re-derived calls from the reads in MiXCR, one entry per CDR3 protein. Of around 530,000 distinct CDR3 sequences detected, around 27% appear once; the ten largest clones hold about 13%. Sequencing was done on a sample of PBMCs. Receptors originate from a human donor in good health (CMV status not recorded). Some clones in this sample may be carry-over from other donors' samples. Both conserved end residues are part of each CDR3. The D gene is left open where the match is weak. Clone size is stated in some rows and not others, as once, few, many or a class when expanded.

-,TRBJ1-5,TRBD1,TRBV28,CASSLIGTGVQPQHF
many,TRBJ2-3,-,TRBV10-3,CAISESTGTDTQYF
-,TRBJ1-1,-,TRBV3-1,CASSQTFNTEAFF
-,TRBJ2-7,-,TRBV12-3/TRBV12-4,CASSTGRSVVNEQYF
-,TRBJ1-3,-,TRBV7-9,CASSLVVGISSGNTIYF
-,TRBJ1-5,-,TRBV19,CASSIFSAEATQHF
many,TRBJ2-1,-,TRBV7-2,CASSLMMGGSYNEQFF
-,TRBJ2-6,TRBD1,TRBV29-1,CSVKTGRSGANVLTF
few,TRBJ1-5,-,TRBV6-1,CASSDTWDARPQHF
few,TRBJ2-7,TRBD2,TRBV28,CASRYSGRSYEQYF
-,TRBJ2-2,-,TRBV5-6,CASSLAINTGELFF
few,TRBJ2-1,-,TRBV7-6,CASSWQGGRNEQFF
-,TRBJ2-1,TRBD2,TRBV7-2,CASSFGLAGGPSNEQFF
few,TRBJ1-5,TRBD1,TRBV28,CASSSGGSNNQPQHF
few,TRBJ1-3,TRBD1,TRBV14,CASSQGQGAGNTIYF
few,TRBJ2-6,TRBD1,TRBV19,CASEGARGANVLTF
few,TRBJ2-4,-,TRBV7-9,CASTDMDQGQTF
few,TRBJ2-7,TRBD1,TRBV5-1,CASSNRGSSYEQYF
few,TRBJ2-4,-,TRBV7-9,CASSQTLLAKNIQYF
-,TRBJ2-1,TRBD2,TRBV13,CASSSLTSATPGEQFF
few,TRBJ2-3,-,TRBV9,CASSYRGGGSDTQYF
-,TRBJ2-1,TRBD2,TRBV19,CASEPGAGNNEQFF